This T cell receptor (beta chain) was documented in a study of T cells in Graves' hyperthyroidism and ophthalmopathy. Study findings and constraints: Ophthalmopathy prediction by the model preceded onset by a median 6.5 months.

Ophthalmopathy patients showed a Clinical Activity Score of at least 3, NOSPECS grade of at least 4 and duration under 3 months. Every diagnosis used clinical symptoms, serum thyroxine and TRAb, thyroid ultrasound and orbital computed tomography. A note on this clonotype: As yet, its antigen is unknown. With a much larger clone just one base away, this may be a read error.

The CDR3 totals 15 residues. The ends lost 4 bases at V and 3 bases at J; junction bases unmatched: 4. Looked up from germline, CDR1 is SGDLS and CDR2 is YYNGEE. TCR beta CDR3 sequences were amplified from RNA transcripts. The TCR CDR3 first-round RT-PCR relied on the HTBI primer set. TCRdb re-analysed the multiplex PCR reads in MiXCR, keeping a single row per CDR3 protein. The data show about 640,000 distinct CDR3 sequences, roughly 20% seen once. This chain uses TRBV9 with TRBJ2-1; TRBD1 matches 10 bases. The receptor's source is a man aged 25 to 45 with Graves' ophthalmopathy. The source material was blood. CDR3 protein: CASSPGQGIYNEQFF. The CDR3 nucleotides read TGTGCCAGCAGCCCGGGACAGGGGATCTACAATGAGCAGTTCTTC.